This T cell receptor (beta chain) was retrieved from a study of blood T cell repertoires in COVID-19. Study-wide context: There were acute and convalescent COVID-19 samples, and they came from the United States, Italy and Spain.

How the authors handled the data: Amplification from reference gene primers served as the basis for estimated nucleated cell counts. Measured with immunoSEQ multiplex PCR; TCRdb has only the in-frame clones, and not every one. V, J and clone size were drawn from that table, and D and trimming were deduced from the DNA. The sample includes some 380,000 clones, more than 65% of them seen just once. The CDR3 sequence is 15 residues long. Germline V gene sequence: CDR1 SGHAT, CDR2 FQNNGV. The germline V and J ends were trimmed by 9 bases and 6 bases, with 18 bases remaining between them. This sequence originates from a human donor with acute or convalescent COVID-19. The donor label of this sample is uncertain. Sequenced material: peripheral blood. The rearrangement links TRBV11-2 to TRBJ1-6, with D maybe TRBD1 (5 bases). In DNA form, the CDR3 reads TGTGCCAGTTCGCCAACCCTTGGGGCTAATTCACCCCTCCACTTT. Encoded protein: CASSPTLGANSPLHF.